These 17 T cell receptor beta chains were sequenced from one sample in a study of Graves' ophthalmopathy and Graves' hyperthyroidism (dated 2018 in TCRdb). The listed sequencing device is Illumina HiSeq 2000. For repertoire sequencing, the TCR beta CDR3 regions were amplified from RNA transcripts. The first round was an RT-PCR using HTBI primers with the Qiagen OneStep RT-PCR kit, and this first round was followed by a second-round multiplex PCR, then size selection and purification. Clones were called with MiXCR by TCRdb after fastp trimmed the public reads at Q25, and only in-frame beta chains were retained. For every CDR3 protein sequence, its rows merge into one entry that carries the most common genes and DNA. Here the sample has about 740,000 distinct CDR3 sequences; approximately 40% occur a single time. 35% to 55% of the sample rests with the top ten. The sequenced sample consisted of peripheral blood. These receptors came from an adult man with Graves' ophthalmopathy.

This clonotype has at least ten counts. This rearrangement joins TRBV7-9 to TRBJ1-1; D ambiguous. From germline, CDR1 is SEHNR and CDR2 FQNEAQ (reference sequence). This CDR3 comprises 14 residues. V was trimmed by 5 bases and J by 4 bases, leaving 14 bases between them. The CDR3 DNA follows: TGTGCCAGCAGCCCCGGGGTTAAGAGCACTGAAGCTTTCTTT. It translates to CASSPGVKSTEAFF.

Only one count was recorded for this clonotype. The chain recombines TRBV2 with TRBJ2-5, with 10 bases matching TRBD1. This CDR3 comprises 14 residues. The germline V gene has CDR1 SNHLY and CDR2 FYNNEI. V trimming: 8 bases; J trimming: 3 bases; junction bases outside the gene matches: 6. The CDR3 sequence is CASRGGTGEETQYF. In nucleotides, the CDR3 is TGTGCCAGCCGTGGTGGGACAGGGGAAGAGACCCAGTACTTC. The entire variable domain, with the rest obtained from reference TRBV2 and TRBJ2-5, is as follows: EPEVTQTPSHQVTQMGQEVILRCVPISNHLYFYWYRQILGQKVEFLVSFYNNEISEKSEIFDDQFSVERPDGSNFTLKIRSTKLEDSAMYFCASRGGTGEETQYFGPGTRLLVL.

J is TRBJ2-7 and V is TRBV7-9; D is perhaps TRBD1 or TRBD2 (6 bases each). Germline V lookup: CDR1 SEHNR, CDR2 FQNEAQ (reference sequence). The CDR3 loop spans 11 amino acids. V dropped 5 bases and J dropped 9 bases, with 11 bases sitting between them. The CDR3 DNA reads as TGTGCCAGCAGCGGAGGGGGTGGGCAGTACTTC. Protein product: CASSGGGGQYF.

V and J are TRBV10-3 and TRBJ1-6; tentative D call: TRBD1 (6 bases). With 11 bases removed from V and 7 bases from J, the gap between germline ends came to 9 bases. CDR3 length equals 11 residues. From germline, CDR1 is ENHRY and CDR2 SYGVKD. The CDR3 bases are TGTGCCTCCCAGGGGAATTCACCCCTCCACTTT. Translated, it gives CASQGNSPLHF.

This clonotype has a handful of counts. The chain has TRBV6-6 and TRBJ2-7, with TRBD2 as a possible D gene (6 bases). Germline loops: CDR1 MNHNY, CDR2 SVGAGI (reference sequence). V was pared by 6 bases and J by 0 bases, with 15 bases between. The CDR3 spans 15 residues. CDR3 in amino acids: CASRGGVESSYEQYF. For the CDR3, the DNA is TGTGCCAGCAGAGGCGGGGTGGAGAGCTCCTACGAGCAGTACTTC.

With regard to this clonotype: A much larger clone differs from this one at a single base, so this may be a read error. For the CDR3, the DNA is TGTGCCAGCAGCTCATCCGGGCCTCTGTACGAGCAGTACTTC. This encodes CASSSSGPLYEQYF. V gene TRBV7-1 combines with J gene TRBJ2-7, with D unclear. TRBV7-1 is an ORF, with its function uncertain. This CDR3 spans 14 amino acids. Trimming pared 2 bases from V and 4 bases from J, leaving 12 bases between.

V gene TRBV10-3 combines with J gene TRBJ1-2; 11 positions agree with TRBD1. V shed 4 bases and J 4 bases; nucleotides not matched to a gene: 2. Germline V gene sequence: CDR1 ENHRY, CDR2 SYGVKD. This CDR3 contains 14 residues. CDR3 DNA sequence: TGTGCCATCAGTGGGGACAGGGGGACCTATGGCTACACCTTC. It is translated as CAISGDRGTYGYTF.

This clonotype was counted only a few times. The genes are TRBV6-5 and TRBJ1-5; tentatively, D is TRBD1 (5 bases). The length of the CDR3 is 14 residues. CDR1 is MNHEY and CDR2 is SVGAGI in the germline V gene. The V gene lost 5 bases and the J gene lost 7 bases, with 15 bases spanning the gap. CDR3 sequence: CASSRSYGTQPQHF. The CDR3 DNA follows: TGTGCCAGCAGTCGTAGTTACGGGACCCAGCCCCAGCATTTT.

About this clonotype: Because the CDR3 is missing its conserved closing phenylalanine or tryptophan, this is likely a read error. The genes are TRBV10-3 and TRBJ2-7; D may be TRBD1 or TRBD2 (5 bases each). The V end lost 2 bases, the J end lost 7 bases, and 12 bases lay between the germline ends. CDR3 length equals 13 residues. From germline, CDR1 is ENHRY and CDR2 SYGVKD. The CDR3 here is CAISETGSGEQYL. In DNA, the CDR3 is TGTGCCATCAGTGAGACAGGCAGCGGAGAGCAGTACCTC.

This chain uses TRBV10-3 with TRBJ1-1; no clear D. The CDR3 is 13 residues long. Germline V gene lookup returns CDR1 ENHRY and CDR2 SYGVKD. Trimming left V 10 bases short and J 1 base short, with 13 bases between. The CDR3 DNA reads as TGTGCCAGCGCCAGATCCCCGAACACTGAAGCTTTCTTT. This gives the protein CASARSPNTEAFF.

This clonotype appeared many times. The V and J genes are TRBV7-6 and TRBJ1-1, with D possibly being TRBD1 (6 bases). Per the germline V gene, CDR1 is SGHVS and CDR2 is FNYEAQ. This CDR3 has 15 amino acids. V was shortened by 5 bases and J by 1 base, with 14 bases between the two germline ends. The CDR3 bases are TGTGCCAGCAGCAGTGGGGTCAGGGGGAACACTGAAGCTTTCTTT. Translating gives CASSSGVRGNTEAFF.

The chain carries TRBV25-1 and TRBJ2-2; TRBD2 matches at 7 bases. V shed 6 bases, J shed 3 bases, and the junction held 10 bases outside the gene matches. This CDR3 is 16 amino acids long. CDR1 MGHDK and CDR2 SYGVNS come from the germline V gene. Here the CDR3 reads CASSLMSSGHTGELFF. CDR3 nucleotides: TGTGCCAGCAGCTTGATGTCTAGCGGTCACACCGGGGAGCTGTTTTTT.

The genes are TRBV15 and TRBJ1-3, with D uncertain. The CDR3 sequence is 16 residues long. Germline CDR1 is LNHNV and CDR2 is YYDKDF (reference sequence). Trimming took off 0 bases at V and 7 bases at J, with 16 bases between the two ends. The CDR3 nucleotides read TGTGCCACCAGCAGAGATCTTTACGGGGTTGGGAACACCATATATTTT. Protein sequence: CATSRDLYGVGNTIYF. The full variable domain, in which reference TRBV15 and TRBJ1-3 provide the parts outside the CDR3, is DAMVIQNPRYQVTQFGKPVTLSCSQTLNHNVMYWYQQKSSQAPKLLFHYYDKDFNNEADTPDNFQSRRPNTSFCFLDIRSPGLGDTAMYLCATSRDLYGVGNTIYFGEGSWLTVV.

The chain recombines TRBV20-1 with TRBJ1-5, with D maybe TRBD1 (6 bases). V shed 3 bases and J shed 3 bases, with 12 bases lying between them. The germline V gene encodes CDR1 DFQATT and CDR2 SNEGSKA (reference sequence). The CDR3 is made up of 14 amino acids. Written as DNA, the CDR3 is TGCAGTGCTAGGGGGGGCGAAAACAATCAGCCCCAGCATTTT. Its protein product is CSARGGENNQPQHF.

This sequence joins TRBV20-1 and TRBJ1-1; possible D gene TRBD1, 5 bases. Trimming removed 0 bases at V and 1 base at J, with 12 bases between. Germline V CDR1 and CDR2: DFQATT, SNEGSKA (reference sequence). This CDR3 has 15 residues. The CDR3 protein is CSAREPWGENTEAFF. CDR3 DNA: TGCAGTGCTAGAGAGCCCTGGGGGGAGAACACTGAAGCTTTCTTT.

Concerning this clonotype: A read error may account for a junction end that differs from germline. The rearrangement joins TRBV10-3 to TRBJ2-7, with 12 bases identical to TRBD1. CDR1 and CDR2 (germline): ENHRY, SYGVKD. The CDR3 runs 15 residues. CDR3 amino acids: CASSYSGQGADEQYF. CDR3 coding DNA: TGTGCCAGCAGTTACTCGGGACAGGGGGCGGACGAGCAGTACTTC.

The chain couples TRBV15 to TRBJ2-5; tentatively, D is TRBD1 or TRBD2 (5 bases each). The germline V and J ends were trimmed by 5 bases and 3 bases, with 13 bases remaining between them. This CDR3 has 14 amino acids. The germline V gene encodes CDR1 LNHNV and CDR2 YYDKDF (reference sequence). CDR3 bases: TGTGCCACCAGCCGAGGGGACGAGGAAGAGACCCAGTACTTC. Its protein is CATSRGDEEETQYF. Complete variable domain (other parts from reference TRBV15 and TRBJ2-5): DAMVIQNPRYQVTQFGKPVTLSCSQTLNHNVMYWYQQKSSQAPKLLFHYYDKDFNNEADTPDNFQSRRPNTSFCFLDIRSPGLGDTAMYLCATSRGDEEETQYFGPGTRLLVL.